Below, 8 T cell receptor beta chains from the same sample are listed, as sequenced in a study of blood T cell repertoires in COVID-19. Generated by immunoSEQ multiplex PCR, the TCRdb table keeps only in-frame clones and is missing some. The repertoire includes 180,000 or so clones, approximately 88% of them detected once, and roughly 13% sits in the top ten. The source material was PBMCs or T cells enriched from blood (not recorded which). These receptors all come from a woman aged 55-75 years who had recovered from COVID-19.

The V gene is TRBV7-8, the J gene TRBJ1-1; TRBD1 aligns across 8 bases. Germline lookup yields CDR1 SGHVS and CDR2 FQNEAQ. V lost 8 bases and J lost 0; bases outside the gene matches: 8. The CDR3 length is 15 residues. The CDR3 DNA is TGTGCCAGCGGACCGACGACAGGGGTGAACACTGAAGCTTTCTTT. It is translated as CASGPTTGVNTEAFF.

The genes are TRBV5-1 and TRBJ1-2, with a tentative D call TRBD1 (6 bases). The germline gives CDR1 SGHRS, CDR2 YFSETQ. There are 14 residues in the CDR3. V was trimmed by 4 bases and J by 7 bases, leaving 17 bases between them. For the CDR3, the DNA is TGCGCCAGCAGCATCACCCCAGGGGATAGTGGCTACACCTTC. Translated: CASSITPGDSGYTF.

This sequence joins TRBV2 and TRBJ1-5; D is uncertain. Looked up from germline, CDR1 is SNHLY and CDR2 is FYNNEI. The CDR3 sequence is 14 residues long. The V end was cut by 0 bases, the J end by 5 bases, with 8 bases between. CDR3 nucleotide sequence: TGTGCCAGCAGTGAAGCGCGGAGTTATCAGCCCCAGCATTTT. Its translation: CASSEARSYQPQHF. The variable domain in full, completed from reference TRBV2 and TRBJ1-5, reads EPEVTQTPSHQVTQMGQEVILRCVPISNHLYFYWYRQILGQKVEFLVSFYNNEISEKSEIFDDQFSVERPDGSNFTLKIRSTKLEDSAMYFCASSEARSYQPQHFGDGTRLSIL.

This sequence joins TRBV7-9 and TRBJ1-6; D is undetermined. The germline V gene encodes CDR1 SEHNR and CDR2 FQNEAQ (reference sequence). There are 16 residues in the CDR3. Trimming removed 5 bases at V and 3 bases at J, with 14 bases between. The CDR3 loop is CASSPAAGNYNSPLHF. CDR3 DNA: TGTGCCAGCAGCCCCGCGGCCGGGAACTATAATTCACCCCTCCACTTT.

The chain uses TRBV9 and TRBJ2-5, with 7 positions matching TRBD2. The CDR3 is 15 residues long. Unmatched junction bases numbered 6, after V lost 4 bases and J lost 0 bases. Germline V gene data show CDR1 as SGDLS and CDR2 as YYNGEE. CDR3 loop: CASSPTGGYQETQYF. DNA of the CDR3: TGTGCCAGCAGCCCCACCGGGGGGTACCAAGAGACCCAGTACTTC.

This rearrangement joins TRBV3-1 (or the pseudogene TRBV3-2) to TRBJ2-1; the match to TRBD2 covers 13 bases. The CDR3 is made up of 16 amino acids. The germline V gene has CDR1 LGHDT and CDR2 YNNKEL (reference sequence). The ends lost 1 base at V and 9 bases at J; junction bases unmatched: 6. The CDR3, as DNA: TGTGCCAGCAGCCAAGCCGGGACTAGCGGGATTGGTGAGCAGTTCTTC. This sequence encodes CASSQAGTSGIGEQFF.

The V gene is TRBV24-1, the J gene TRBJ2-3; D is uncertain. V lost 4 bases and J 6 bases, leaving 16 bases between the germline ends. The CDR3 has 15 residues. CDR1 and CDR2 from the germline V gene are KGHDR and SFDVKD. CDR3 region: CATSDPIGPSDTQYF. CDR3 nucleotides: TGTGCCACCAGTGACCCCATCGGTCCTTCCGATACGCAGTATTTT.

J is TRBJ2-1 and V is TRBV3-1 (or the pseudogene TRBV3-2); no clear D. The length of the CDR3 is 14 residues. Germline V CDR1 and CDR2: LGHDT, YNNKEL (reference sequence). V was shortened by 7 bases and J by 9 bases, with 19 bases between the two germline ends. The CDR3 DNA sequence: TGTGCCAGCAAGGTAGCTGCCGCACTGGGTGAGCAGTTCTTC. Its protein product is CASKVAAALGEQFF.